Each of the 23 T cell receptor beta chains below was sequenced from the same sample in a study of regulatory T cells in long-lasting Graves disease. Time point defined: persistent/refractory GD, antithyroid drugs over 5 years with positive TRAb. After RNA was extracted from PBMCs, the TCR library was made from it. Combining iRepertoire HTBI primers with Arm-PCR of CDR3 regions, the authors built TCR beta libraries. TCRdb reanalysed the multiplex PCR reads using MiXCR and keeps one entry per CDR3 protein. The repertoire holds 310,000 or so distinct CDR3 sequences, with 15% to 20% as singletons. The source material was peripheral blood mononuclear cells (PBMCs), sampled when the disease was refractory, from a patient treated with antithyroid drugs. These receptors were taken from a female donor with Graves disease.

Many counts were recorded for this clonotype. The chain has TRBV6-1 and TRBJ2-5; D gene unclear. Germline CDR1 reads MNHNS; CDR2 reads SASEGT. Trimming removed 3 bases at V and 1 base at J, with 12 bases between. The CDR3 has 15 amino acids. DNA of the CDR3: TGTGCCAGCAGTGAGACGAAAAGGGCCCAAGAGACCCAGTACTTC. Protein product: CASSETKRAQETQYF.

In this sample, this clonotype turned up a few times. The CDR3 nucleotides read TGTGCCAGCAGCTTTATTGACCGGACAGGTCCTGGCTACACCTTC. Protein sequence: CASSFIDRTGPGYTF. V and J are TRBV5-6 and TRBJ1-2; 7 bases match TRBD1. The CDR3 consists of 15 residues. In germline, CDR1 is SGHDT, CDR2 YYEEEE. The V gene end was trimmed by 2 bases and the J gene end by 7 bases; junction bases not matched to a gene: 11.

This chain's CDR3 is CASLPSWGAYGYTF. Here the CDR3 DNA reads TGTGCCAGCCTGCCGAGCTGGGGAGCTTATGGCTACACCTTC. J is TRBJ1-2 and V is TRBV6-2 or TRBV6-3; D gene uncertain. V was pared by 8 bases and J by 5 bases, with 18 bases between. CDR1 MNHEY and CDR2 SVGEGT come from the germline V gene. The CDR3 length is 14 residues.

This clonotype was seen many times. V gene TRBV28 combines with J gene TRBJ2-7, with TRBD2 identical over 7 bases. Per the germline V gene, CDR1 is MDHEN and CDR2 is SYDVKM. The ends lost 6 bases at V and 2 bases at J; junction bases unmatched: 10. There are 15 residues in the CDR3. The CDR3 nucleotides are TGTGCCAGCAGACACCGGGACTACCTTCCCTACGAGCAGTACTTC. This codes for CASRHRDYLPYEQYF.

Many counts were recorded for this clonotype. The chain has TRBV2 and TRBJ2-7, with 8 positions matching TRBD1. This CDR3 contains 14 residues. The germline V gene encodes CDR1 SNHLY and CDR2 FYNNEI. V lost 10 bases to trimming and J lost 2 bases; unmatched junction nucleotides: 10. The CDR3 region has the DNA TGTGCCATCCGAACCGGGACAGGCGCCTACGAGCAGTACTTC. It yields the protein CAIRTGTGAYEQYF.

The chain links TRBV6-9 to TRBJ2-2; D is unresolved. Germline loops: CDR1 MNHGY, CDR2 SVAAGI. Trimming removed 2 bases from V and 3 bases from J, with 7 bases in between. This CDR3 has 14 amino acids. In DNA form, the CDR3 reads TGTGCCAGCAGTTATGGCACTGACACCGGGGAGCTGTTTTTT. This translates into CASSYGTDTGELFF.

This chain uses TRBV12-3 or TRBV12-4 with TRBJ2-4, with a weak D call TRBD1 (6 bases). The CDR3 covers 18 residues. Trimming removed 5 bases at V and 0 bases at J, with 20 bases between. The CDR3 here is CASSPLGSRGVAKNIQYF. In DNA, the CDR3 is TGTGCCAGCAGTCCCCTAGGATCCAGGGGTGTAGCCAAAAACATTCAGTACTTC.

The J gene is TRBJ2-1, the V gene TRBV6-2 or TRBV6-3, with a possible D match to TRBD2 (7 bases). The germline gives CDR1 MNHEY, CDR2 SVGEGT. V gave up 5 bases and J gave up 6 bases, with 26 bases separating them. The CDR3 contains 18 residues. CDR3 sequence reads: CASSTPRGGGPASNEQFF. In nucleotides, the CDR3 is TGTGCCAGCAGTACCCCGCGGGGAGGGGGGCCCGCTTCCAATGAGCAGTTCTTC.

There are many counts of this clonotype. V usage is TRBV7-3 and J usage is TRBJ2-5, with D possibly TRBD1 on 5 matching bases. V was pared by 2 bases and J by 2 bases, with 9 bases between. Germline loops: CDR1 SGHTA, CDR2 FQGTGA. This CDR3 spans 14 amino acids. The CDR3 DNA reads as TGTGCCAGCAGCTTACAGGGCCCACAAGAGACCCAGTACTTC. Protein product: CASSLQGPQETQYF.

This clonotype occurred many times. The V gene is TRBV28, the J gene TRBJ1-5, with D unclear. CDR1 is MDHEN and CDR2 is SYDVKM in the germline V gene. The CDR3 is 13 amino acids. Trimming stripped 6 bases from V and 5 bases from J, with 11 bases between. The CDR3 DNA reads TGTGCCAGCAGCCTTCCGGGAGATCAGCCCCAGCATTTT. Its protein product is CASSLPGDQPQHF.

This chain joins TRBV7-2 and TRBJ2-5; a weak D match, TRBD2 (5 bases). Germline V gives CDR1 SGHTA, CDR2 FQGNSA. The V gene lost 4 bases and the J gene lost 3 bases, with 9 bases spanning the gap. CDR3 length equals 13 residues. In DNA form, the CDR3 reads TGTGCCAGCAGCTACGGGATAGAAGAGACCCAGTACTTC. Protein: CASSYGIEETQYF. Variable domain in full (rest from reference TRBV7-2 and TRBJ2-5): GAGVSQSPSNKVTEKGKDVELRCDPISGHTALYWYRQSLGQGLEFLIYFQGNSAPDKSGLPSDRFSAERTGGSVSTLTIQRTQQEDSAVYLCASSYGIEETQYFGPGTRLLVL.

Ten or more counts support this clonotype. This rearrangement joins TRBV29-1 to TRBJ1-2, with unresolved D. Germline CDR1 is SQVTM and CDR2 is ANQGSEA. The germline V and J ends were trimmed by 0 bases and 8 bases, with 28 bases remaining between them. CDR3 length equals 18 residues. The DNA for the CDR3 is TGCAGCGTTGAAGATCAGGTCACCGGGGTCTGGCACCTACGCGGCTACACCTTC. Amino acid sequence: CSVEDQVTGVWHLRGYTF. The full variable domain, rest sourced from reference TRBV29-1 and TRBJ1-2, is SAVISQKPSRDICQRGTSLTIQCQVDSQVTMMFWYRQQPGQSLTLIATANQGSEATYESGFVIDKFPISRPNLTFSTLTVSNMSPEDSSIYLCSVEDQVTGVWHLRGYTFGSGTRLTVV.

The rearrangement uses TRBV4-1 and TRBJ2-7, with 10 bases identical to TRBD1. V was pared by 0 bases and J by 0 bases, with 5 bases of the junction left unmatched. CDR3 size: 17 residues. CDR1 is MGHRA and CDR2 is YSYEKL in the germline V gene. The CDR3 spells CASSQDRDRGSSYEQYF. The CDR3 DNA follows: TGCGCCAGCAGCCAAGATCGGGACAGGGGAAGCTCCTACGAGCAGTACTTC.

The chain recombines TRBV5-1 with TRBJ2-5; maybe TRBD2 (5 bases). Gene TRBJ2-1 matches the end of the DNA better, so the J call may be wrong. Germline V CDR1 and CDR2: SGHRS, YFSETQ. There are 13 residues in the CDR3. The CDR3, as DNA: TGCGCCAGCAGCCCGGGGATCGGGGATGAGCAGTTCTTC. This sequence encodes CASSPGIGDEQFF.

This rearrangement joins TRBV11-2 to TRBJ2-7, with 10 bases lining up with TRBD1. CDR1 and CDR2 (germline): SGHAT, FQNNGV. CDR3 length: 16 residues. J gave up 4 bases and V 1 base, and 7 bases lay outside the gene matches. The CDR3, as DNA: TGTGCCAGCAGCTTAGGCGCCGGGACAGGGGTATACGAGCAGTACTTC. Its protein product is CASSLGAGTGVYEQYF.

This clonotype was detected ten times or more. The chain has TRBV6-1 and TRBJ2-6, with 8 bases matching TRBD2. CDR1 and CDR2 from the germline V gene are MNHNS and SASEGT. The V gene end was trimmed by 4 bases and the J gene end by 0 bases; junction bases not matched to a gene: 8. The CDR3 covers 18 residues. CDR3 in amino acids: CASSVLAGLGSGANVLTF. The DNA of the CDR3 is TGTGCCAGCAGTGTCCTAGCGGGTCTTGGCTCTGGGGCCAACGTCCTGACTTTC.

This clonotype was observed a few times. Germline is not matched at one junction end, which may reflect a read error. This chain connects TRBV7-7 to TRBJ2-4; TRBD2 matches at 9 bases. The CDR3 has 17 amino acids. Germline lookup yields CDR1 SSHAT and CDR2 FNYEAQ (reference sequence). The CDR3 bases are TGTGCTAGCAGCTTTCTAGCGGGAATACGGGCCAAAAACATTCAGTACTTC. Translated, it gives CASSFLAGIRAKNIQYF.

V is TRBV10-3 and J is TRBJ1-1; D might be TRBD1 (6 bases). The CDR3 has 14 amino acids. CDR1 and CDR2 from the germline V gene are ENHRY and SYGVKD. V lost 6 bases, J lost 3 bases, and 14 bases lay in between. The CDR3 sequence is CAIRVRQEDTEAFF. The DNA of the CDR3 is TGTGCCATCAGAGTAAGACAGGAAGACACTGAAGCTTTCTTT.

This clonotype has only a few counts. V and J are TRBV10-3 and TRBJ2-5; D unresolved. The CDR3 runs 14 residues. V lost 3 bases and J 2 bases, leaving 10 bases between the germline ends. CDR1 is ENHRY and CDR2 is SYGVKD in the germline V gene. Here the CDR3 reads CAISDRAVQETQYF. In DNA, the CDR3 is TGTGCCATCAGTGATCGGGCGGTACAAGAGACCCAGTACTTC.

This clonotype has just a few counts. The chain joins TRBV3-1 to TRBJ2-2; perhaps TRBD1 as D (6 bases). V lost 4 bases, J lost 5 bases, and 11 bases lay in between. CDR3 length equals 14 residues. CDR1 is LGHDT and CDR2 is YNNKEL in the germline V gene (reference sequence). The DNA of the CDR3 is TGTGCCAGCAGCCTTCTCAGGGGAACCGGGGAGCTGTTTTTT. The encoded protein is CASSLLRGTGELFF. Drawing the rest from reference TRBV3-1 and TRBJ2-2, the complete variable domain is DTAVSQTPKYLVTQMGNDKSIKCEQNLGHDTMYWYKQDSKKFLKIMFSYNNKELIINETVPNRFSPKSPDKAHLNLHINSLELGDSAVYFCASSLLRGTGELFFGEGSRLTVL.

As concerns this clonotype: A much larger clone is a single base away; this may be a read error. The chain carries TRBV7-8 and TRBJ2-7; D is possibly TRBD1 (6 bases). The CDR3 extends over 14 amino acids. Germline loops: CDR1 SGHVS, CDR2 FQNEAQ. CDR3 sequence (DNA): TGTGCCGGCAGCGGACAGAGGTGGGGAGACGAGCAGTACTTC. Translated, it gives CAGSGQRWGDEQYF.

This clonotype has only a few counts. This chain uses TRBV27 with TRBJ1-5; 11 bases line up with TRBD1. Germline V gives CDR1 MNHEY, CDR2 SMNVEV (reference sequence). V shed 6 bases and J 4 bases; nucleotides not matched to a gene: 8. The CDR3 spans 16 residues. CDR3 sequence: CASRPGQGARNQPQHF. The CDR3 DNA reads TGTGCCAGCAGGCCCGGACAGGGGGCGCGAAATCAGCCCCAGCATTTT.

The J gene is TRBJ1-1, the V gene TRBV12-5; the D gene is possibly TRBD1 (5 bases). The CDR3 spans 13 residues. The V and J ends lost 1 base and 10 bases respectively, with 13 bases between them. The germline CDR1 and CDR2 sequences are LGHNT and FRNRAP. The CDR3 loop reads CASGLGGGIGAFF. As DNA, the CDR3 is TGTGCTAGTGGTTTGGGTGGGGGGATTGGAGCTTTCTTT.